The 9 T cell receptor beta chains below all came from one sample that was sequenced in a study of T cells in Graves' hyperthyroidism and ophthalmopathy. Regions amplified from RNA transcripts were the TCR beta CDR3 regions. The HTBI primer set drove a first-round RT-PCR of the TCR CDR3. Each CDR3 protein is one row after TCRdb ran MiXCR on the multiplex PCR reads. The sample contains about 560,000 distinct CDR3 sequences, 16% of which appear only once. What was sequenced was blood. These receptors all come from a woman aged 18-29 years with Graves' hyperthyroidism.

This chain links TRBV7-9 with TRBJ2-6; no firm D call. V was shortened by 0 bases and J by 3 bases, with 9 bases between the two germline ends. Germline loops: CDR1 SEHNR, CDR2 FQNEAQ (reference sequence). This CDR3 has 16 amino acids. CDR3 amino acids: CASSLANVDGANVLTF. In nucleotides, the CDR3 is TGTGCCAGCAGCTTAGCGAATGTTGATGGGGCCAACGTCCTGACTTTC.

The CDR3 sequence is CASSLAGGIQETQYF. The CDR3 DNA follows: TGTGCCAGCAGCTTGGCTGGGGGGATACAAGAGACCCAGTACTTC. J is TRBJ2-5 and V is TRBV7-7, with D possibly TRBD2 on 6 matching bases. Trimming cost V 3 bases and J 2 bases, with 13 bases left between them. Germline CDR1 is SSHAT and CDR2 is FNYEAQ (reference sequence). CDR3 length: 15 residues. Based on the CDR3 plus reference TRBV7-7 and TRBJ2-5, the full variable domain is GAGVSQSPRYKVTKRGQDVTLRCDPISSHATLYWYQQALGQGPEFLTYFNYEAQPDKSGLPSDRFSAERPEGSISTLTIQRTEQRDSAMYRCASSLAGGIQETQYFGPGTRLLVL.

Concerning this clonotype: A much bigger clone sits one base away, suggesting this may be a read error. The V gene is TRBV5-6, the J gene TRBJ2-7; 8 bases line up with TRBD2. This CDR3 is 15 amino acids long. Germline V CDR1 and CDR2: SGHDT, YYEEEE. This CDR3 reads CASSWDAGGPYELYF. In DNA, the CDR3 is TGTGCCAGCAGCTGGGACGCGGGGGGACCATACGAGCTGTACTTC.

This chain links TRBV19 with TRBJ1-1; TRBD1 might be the D (5 bases). The V and J ends lost 4 bases and 8 bases respectively, with 20 bases between them. Germline CDR1 is LNHDA and CDR2 is SQIVND (reference sequence). The CDR3 runs to 15 residues. The CDR3 DNA is TGTGCCAGTAGTAGAATGGGACTGAACAGACGAGAAGCTTTCTTT. As protein: CASSRMGLNRREAFF.

This chain links TRBV20-1 with TRBJ2-1, with D hard to call. Trimming took 0 bases from V and 5 from J, leaving 8 bases between them. Germline CDR1 and CDR2: DFQATT and SNEGSKA (reference sequence). The CDR3 extends over 13 amino acids. CDR3 DNA: TGCAGTGCTAGAGATTTACCGGACAATGAGCAGTTCTTC. Protein sequence: CSARDLPDNEQFF.

This sequence joins TRBV2 and TRBJ1-1; D possibly corresponds to TRBD1 (5 bases). There are 13 residues in the CDR3. Trimming took 6 bases from V and 14 from J, leaving 22 bases between them. Germline CDR1 and CDR2: SNHLY and FYNNEI. The CDR3 sequence is CASSDTRVDRCFF. CDR3 nucleotide sequence: TGTGCCAGCAGCGATACCCGGGTAGACAGATGCTTCTTT.

This clonotype was observed a few times. The chain combines TRBV4-1 with TRBJ2-1; TRBD2 matches 7 bases. J gave up 1 base and V 0 bases, and 6 bases lay outside the gene matches. Germline V gene data show CDR1 as MGHRA and CDR2 as YSYEKL. The CDR3 has 17 amino acids. This chain's CDR3 is CASSQEYASGSYNEQFF. In DNA, the CDR3 is TGCGCCAGCAGCCAAGAATATGCTAGCGGTTCCTACAATGAGCAGTTCTTC.

This clonotype was recorded at least ten times. The genes are TRBV18 and TRBJ1-1, with D perhaps matching TRBD1 (6 bases). Trimming removed 3 bases from V and 7 bases from J, with 15 bases in between. CDR1 KGHSH and CDR2 LQKENI come from the germline V gene. The CDR3 contains 14 residues. DNA for the CDR3: TGTGCCAGCTCACCTCGACAGGCAGGCGTTGAAGCTTTCTTT. Translated: CASSPRQAGVEAFF.

This clonotype was seen many times. This chain uses TRBV27 with TRBJ1-2; D unresolved. CDR1 MNHEY and CDR2 SMNVEV come from the germline V gene (reference sequence). The V end lost 8 bases, the J end lost 2 bases, and 9 bases lay between the germline ends. The CDR3 covers 12 residues. CDR3 in DNA: TGTGCCAGCGGAGACCTAAACTATGGCTACACCTTC. This gives the protein CASGDLNYGYTF.